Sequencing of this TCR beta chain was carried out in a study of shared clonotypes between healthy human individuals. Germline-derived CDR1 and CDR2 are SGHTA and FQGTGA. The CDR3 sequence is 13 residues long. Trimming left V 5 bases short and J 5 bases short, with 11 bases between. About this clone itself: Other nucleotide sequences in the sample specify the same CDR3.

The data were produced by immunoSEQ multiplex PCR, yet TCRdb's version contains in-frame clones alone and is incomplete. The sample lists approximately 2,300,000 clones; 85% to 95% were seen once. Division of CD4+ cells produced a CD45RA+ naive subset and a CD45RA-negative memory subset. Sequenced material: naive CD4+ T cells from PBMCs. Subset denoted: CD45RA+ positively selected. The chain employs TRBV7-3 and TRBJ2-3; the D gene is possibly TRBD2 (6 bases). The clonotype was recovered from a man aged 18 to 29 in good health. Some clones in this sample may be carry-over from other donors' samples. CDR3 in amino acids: CASSPGGRDTQYF. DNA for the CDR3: TGTGCCAGCAGCCCCGGGGGACGAGATACGCAGTATTTT.